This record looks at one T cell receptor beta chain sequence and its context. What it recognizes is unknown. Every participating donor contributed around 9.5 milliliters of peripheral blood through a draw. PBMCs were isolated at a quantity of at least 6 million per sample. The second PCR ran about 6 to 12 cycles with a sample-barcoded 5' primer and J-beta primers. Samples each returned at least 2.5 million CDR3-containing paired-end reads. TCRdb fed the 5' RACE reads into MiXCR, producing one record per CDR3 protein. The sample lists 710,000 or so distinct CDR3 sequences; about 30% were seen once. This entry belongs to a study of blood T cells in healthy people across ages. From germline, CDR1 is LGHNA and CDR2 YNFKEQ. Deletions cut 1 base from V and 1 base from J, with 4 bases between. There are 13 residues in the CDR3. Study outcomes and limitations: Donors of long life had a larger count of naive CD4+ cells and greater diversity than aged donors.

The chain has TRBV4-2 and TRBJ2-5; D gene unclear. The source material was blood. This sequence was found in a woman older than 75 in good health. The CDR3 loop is CASSQAAQETQYF. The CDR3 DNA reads TGTGCCAGCAGCCAAGCCGCCCAAGAGACCCAGTACTTC.